A selection of T cell receptor beta chains follows, all from one sample in a study of blood T cell repertoires in COVID-19. Generated by immunoSEQ multiplex PCR, the TCRdb table keeps only in-frame clones and is missing some. The data show around 160,000 clones, with about 87% seen just once and about 5.7% held by the top ten. Sequenced sample: peripheral blood. These receptors all stem from a man older than 75 with acute or convalescent COVID-19. Each CDR3 is given with its conserved first and last residue. Fields, in order: CDR3 DNA, CDR3 protein, clone size, J gene, V gene, D gene. D genes are given only for firm matches. Size is stated for part of the rows, as once, few or many counts, or as a class when the clone is expanded.

TGCGCCAGCAGCCTCACTACCCCCTACGAGCAGTACTTC CASSLTTPYEQYF - TRBJ2-7 TRBV5-1 -
TGCAGCGTTGGGCAGGCTACCTACGAGCAGTACTTC CSVGQATYEQYF - TRBJ2-7 TRBV29-1 -
TGCGCCAGCAGTGAGAGAGTGGTAGCGGGAGACTTGGAGACCCAGTACTTC CASSERVVAGDLETQYF - TRBJ2-5 TRBV10-1 TRBD2
TGCGCCAGCAGCCTATCGAAAGACAGGCCGAACACCGGGGAGCTGTTTTTT CASSLSKDRPNTGELFF - TRBJ2-2 TRBV5-1 -
TGCGCCAGCAGCCCTCTGGGCGGAGGGCCCGACGAGCAGTACTTC CASSPLGGGPDEQYF - TRBJ2-7 TRBV5-1 -
TGTGCCAGCAGCGTAGATGTCGGCGGGGATACGCAGTATTTT CASSVDVGGDTQYF - TRBJ2-3 TRBV9 -
TGTGCCAGCAGCAACGACCGAGGAAATTCACCCCTCCACTTT CASSNDRGNSPLHF - TRBJ1-6 TRBV5-6 -
TGCGCCAGCAGCTTGGACTATTGGTACGAGCAGTACTTC CASSLDYWYEQYF - TRBJ2-7 TRBV5-1 -
TGTGCCTGGAGTAGACAGTTGAACACTGAAGCTTTCTTT CAWSRQLNTEAFF - TRBJ1-1 TRBV30 -
TGTGCCAGCAGTCCGAGGGTACCCTACGAGCAGTACTTC CASSPRVPYEQYF - TRBJ2-7 TRBV6-9 -
TGCGCCAGCAGCTTGGGGGCCCCCTGGGACGAGCAGTACTTC CASSLGAPWDEQYF - TRBJ2-7 TRBV5-1 -
TGCGCCAGCAGACAGGGGCTAGGCACTCAAGAGACCCAGTACTTC CASRQGLGTQETQYF once TRBJ2-5 TRBV4-1 TRBD1
TGTGCCAGCAGGAGGGACAGACAGAACACTGAAGCTTTCTTT CASRRDRQNTEAFF - TRBJ1-1 TRBV6-5 TRBD1
TGTGCCAGCAGCGTAGTCAAAGAAGCCTACACTGAAGCTTTCTTT CASSVVKEAYTEAFF - TRBJ1-1 TRBV9 -
TGTGCCACCAGTGATTTCTCGGGTAATACGCAGTATTTT CATSDFSGNTQYF - TRBJ2-3 TRBV24-1 -
TGCGCCAGCAGCCCTCAGACAGGCCCCGCGAACACCGGGGAGCTGTTTTTT CASSPQTGPANTGELFF few TRBJ2-2 TRBV4-1 -
TGTGCCACCAGCAGAGGCCCGGAGGGAGTTCAGCCCCAGCATTTT CATSRGPEGVQPQHF - TRBJ1-5 TRBV15 -
TGTGCCAGCAGGCGGGACAGTAGCTTAGGATCACCCCTCCACTTT CASRRDSSLGSPLHF once TRBJ1-6 TRBV5-4 TRBD1
TGTGCCAGCAGCGTAGACCAGGGGGGACGGAGGGCTTTCTTT CASSVDQGGRRAFF few TRBJ1-1 TRBV9 TRBD1
TGTGCCAGCGCGAGCTCCTACGAGCAGTACTTC CASASSYEQYF - TRBJ2-7 TRBV2 -
TGTGCCAGCAGTTTAGCGGGTACAGCATATGGCTACACCTTC CASSLAGTAYGYTF - TRBJ1-2 TRBV28 -
TGTGCCAGTAGTATATGGGCAGGAGGGATGAACACTGAAGCTTTCTTT CASSIWAGGMNTEAFF - TRBJ1-1 TRBV19 -
TGTGCCAGCAGCTTATATGGGGGGGTTTCTAACACTGAAGCTTTCTTT CASSLYGGVSNTEAFF - TRBJ1-1 TRBV11-2 -
TGTGCCTGGGGCCGTACCGTAGCGGGAGGGCCAGATACGCAGTATTTT CAWGRTVAGGPDTQYF - TRBJ2-3 TRBV30 TRBD2
TGTGCCAGCAGCACCCAGGGGTCGGGCTATGGCTACACCTTC CASSTQGSGYGYTF once TRBJ1-2 TRBV7-3 -
TGTGCCAGAAGCCTGACGGGACAGCTCAGATCCTACAATGAGCAGTTCTTC CARSLTGQLRSYNEQFF - TRBJ2-1 TRBV5-3 TRBD1
TGCGCCAGCAGACAAGGGACTAGCGGGGTAAATGAGCAGTTCTTC CASRQGTSGVNEQFF - TRBJ2-1 TRBV5-1 TRBD2
TGCGCCAGCAGCTTGGCCCTAGCGGGGGGCGGGACAGATACGCAGTATTTT CASSLALAGGGTDTQYF - TRBJ2-3 TRBV5-1 TRBD2
TGTGCAAGTCGCGACAAGAACAGGGGGCACGGGAATAGCACAGATACGCAGTATTTT CASRDKNRGHGNSTDTQYF - TRBJ2-3 TRBV12-2 -
TGTGCCAGCAGTGCCGTAGGTTTTCGGGGGGGGATCGACACCGGGGAGCTGTTTTTT CASSAVGFRGGIDTGELFF - TRBJ2-2 TRBV6-1 TRBD2
TGTGCCAGCAGGAGGACTAGCGGTACAGGCGGGGAGCTGTTTTTT CASRRTSGTGGELFF - TRBJ2-2 TRBV2 TRBD2